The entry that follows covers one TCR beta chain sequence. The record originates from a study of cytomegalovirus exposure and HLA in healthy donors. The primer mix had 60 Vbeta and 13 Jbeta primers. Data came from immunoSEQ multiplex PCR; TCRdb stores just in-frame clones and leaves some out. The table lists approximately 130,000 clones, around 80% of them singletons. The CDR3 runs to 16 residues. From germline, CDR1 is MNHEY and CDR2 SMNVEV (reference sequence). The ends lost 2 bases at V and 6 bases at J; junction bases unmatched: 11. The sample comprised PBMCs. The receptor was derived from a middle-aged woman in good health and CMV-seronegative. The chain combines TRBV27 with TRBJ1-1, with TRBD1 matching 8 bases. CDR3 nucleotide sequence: TGTGCCAGCAGTTTAGGGCAGGGGGCCCATCGGTCTGAAGCTTTCTTT. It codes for CASSLGQGAHRSEAFF.